Listed here are 21 T cell receptor beta chains from one sample, sequenced in a study of shared clonotypes between healthy human individuals. Data came from immunoSEQ multiplex PCR; TCRdb stores just in-frame clones and leaves some out. The sample yields approximately 940,000 clones, around 80% seen once. Material for sequencing was memory CD4+ T cells sorted from blood. Subset: CD45RA-negative fraction. Source of these receptors: a young man in good health.

This sequence joins TRBV5-1 and TRBJ2-5; 10 nucleotides agree with TRBD2. Germline V gene sequence: CDR1 SGHRS, CDR2 YFSETQ. J was trimmed by 3 bases and V by 10 bases; bases with no gene match: 15. This CDR3 is 16 amino acids long. CDR3 sequence reads: CAGAKRGGLREETQYF. The CDR3 bases are TGCGCCGGAGCAAAGCGGGGGGGCCTTAGAGAAGAGACCCAGTACTTC.

This clone was seen only once. The chain has TRBV5-5 and TRBJ1-5; the D is unclear. Germline CDR1 is SGHKS and CDR2 is YYEKEE (reference sequence). The CDR3 has 15 amino acids. V gave up 1 base and J gave up 1 base, with 9 bases separating them. CDR3 DNA: TGTGCCAGCAGCTTGCTTGGTGAGAGCAATCAGCCCCAGCATTTT. It is translated as CASSLLGESNQPQHF.

The sample holds one count of this clone. This chain uses TRBV6-5 with TRBJ2-5; 9 bases align to TRBD1. Germline CDR1 is MNHEY and CDR2 is SVGAGI. J gave up 5 bases and V 0 bases, and 7 bases lay outside the gene matches. CDR3 length equals 16 residues. The CDR3 here is CASSYSPGQGGETQYF. CDR3 sequence (DNA): TGTGCCAGCAGTTACTCTCCGGGACAGGGAGGGGAGACCCAGTACTTC.

The chain employs TRBV6-1 and TRBJ2-3, with D unclear. Trimming cost V 0 bases and J 2 bases, with 12 bases left between them. The V gene's germline CDR1 is MNHNS and CDR2 SASEGT. The CDR3 has 16 amino acids. For the CDR3, the DNA is TGTGCCAGCAGTGAAGCAAGAGTCACAGACACAGATACGCAGTATTTT. Its protein product is CASSEARVTDTDTQYF.

As to this clone: Compared with germline, one end of the junction differs, possibly owing to a read error. In nucleotides, the CDR3 is TGTGCTAGCAGCTTTGGGAGGAACAATGAGCAGTTCTTC. Protein product: CASSFGRNNEQFF. The chain joins TRBV7-7 to TRBJ2-1, with D possibly TRBD2 on 6 matching bases. Per germline, CDR1 SSHAT and CDR2 FNYEAQ (reference sequence). The length of the CDR3 is 13 residues.

This clone was observed many times. The chain has TRBV10-3 and TRBJ1-1; possible D gene TRBD1, 5 bases. This CDR3 has 15 amino acids. V gave up 0 bases and J gave up 4 bases, with 12 bases separating them. Germline V gives CDR1 ENHRY, CDR2 SYGVKD. CDR3 region: CAISESGGRATEAFF. Written as DNA, the CDR3 is TGTGCCATCAGTGAGTCTGGGGGGAGGGCCACTGAAGCTTTCTTT.

The rearrangement joins TRBV5-1 to TRBJ2-1; 12 nucleotides line up with TRBD2. V lost 3 bases, J lost 9 bases, and 10 bases stayed unmatched. This CDR3 is built from 16 residues. The germline V gene has CDR1 SGHRS and CDR2 YFSETQ. CDR3 sequence reads: CASSYEPSGGDGEQFF. CDR3 nucleotide sequence: TGCGCCAGCAGCTACGAACCTAGCGGGGGGGACGGTGAGCAGTTCTTC.

The rearrangement links TRBV28 to TRBJ2-1; the D gene could be TRBD1 or TRBD2 (5 bases each). This CDR3 is built from 16 residues. Germline lookup yields CDR1 MDHEN and CDR2 SYDVKM. Trimming pared 3 bases from V and 7 bases from J, leaving 19 bases between. CDR3 amino acids: CASSLDPQGWRNEQFF. DNA of the CDR3: TGTGCCAGCAGTTTGGATCCGCAGGGATGGAGGAATGAGCAGTTCTTC.

Many counts were recorded for this clone. The chain joins TRBV7-2 to TRBJ2-7; the match to TRBD2 covers 15 bases. The CDR3 is 16 amino acids. With 5 bases clipped from V and 6 bases from J, the junction kept 8 bases outside the gene matches. Germline loops: CDR1 SGHTA, CDR2 FQGNSA. The CDR3 region is CASSMRTSGRASEQYF. The CDR3, as DNA: TGTGCCAGCAGCATGAGGACTAGCGGGAGGGCCAGCGAGCAGTACTTC.

V gene TRBV4-1 combines with J gene TRBJ2-1; 14 bases match TRBD2. Per the germline V gene, CDR1 is MGHRA and CDR2 is YSYEKL. This CDR3 comprises 19 residues. The V segment lost 3 bases and the J segment 5 bases; nucleotides outside the gene matches: 12. The CDR3 DNA follows: TGCGCCAGCAGCCAGGGAAGACTAGCGGGGGGGCTGGTCCACAATGAGCAGTTCTTC. Residues: CASSQGRLAGGLVHNEQFF.

This clone was counted a few times. The chain employs TRBV5-1 and TRBJ1-3, with D possibly TRBD1 on 5 matching bases. V lost 2 bases and J lost 4, with 13 bases in between. In germline, CDR1 is SGHRS, CDR2 YFSETQ. The CDR3 loop spans 15 amino acids. CDR3 in amino acids: CASSFGGRGGNTIYF. The CDR3 DNA reads as TGCGCCAGCAGCTTCGGGGGACGTGGAGGAAACACCATATATTTT.

This CDR3 reads CASRRDSPYEQYF. The CDR3 region has the DNA TGTGCCAGCCGCCGGGACTCCCCTTACGAGCAGTACTTC. This chain joins TRBV6-5 and TRBJ2-7; D perhaps matches TRBD2 (6 bases). The CDR3 loop spans 13 amino acids. Trimming stripped 8 bases from V and 4 bases from J, with 15 bases between. Per germline, CDR1 MNHEY and CDR2 SVGAGI.

In regard to this clone: The same CDR3 is also encoded by other DNA sequences in this sample. V gene TRBV10-3 combines with J gene TRBJ2-7; D ambiguous. Germline V gives CDR1 ENHRY, CDR2 SYGVKD. The CDR3 length is 14 residues. The V end lost 0 bases, the J end lost 0 bases, and 6 bases lay between the germline ends. CDR3 loop: CAISESGTSYEQYF. The DNA of the CDR3 is TGTGCCATCAGTGAGTCGGGTACCTCCTACGAGCAGTACTTC.

CDR3 loop: CASSPFQGLLYEQYF. The CDR3 DNA reads as TGTGCCAGCTCACCATTCCAGGGCCTTCTCTACGAGCAGTACTTC. The chain is built from TRBV18 and TRBJ2-7; D perhaps matches TRBD1 (5 bases). There are 15 residues in the CDR3. The germline CDR1 and CDR2 sequences are KGHSH and LQKENI. Trimming cost V 2 bases and J 3 bases, with 14 bases left between them.

This chain joins TRBV30 and TRBJ1-2; D unclear. The V end was cut by 1 base, the J end by 5 bases, with 14 bases between. The germline gives CDR1 GTSNPN, CDR2 SVGIG (reference sequence). The CDR3 spans 14 residues. The CDR3 sequence: CAWSADKGSYGYTF. As DNA, the CDR3 is TGTGCCTGGAGTGCCGATAAGGGAAGTTATGGCTACACCTTC.

The chain carries TRBV7-9 and TRBJ2-1, with TRBD2 matching over 13 bases. Germline assignment: CDR1 SEHNR and CDR2 FQNEAQ (reference sequence). J gave up 12 bases and V 0 bases, and 5 bases lay outside the gene matches. The CDR3 sequence is 15 residues long. The CDR3 sequence: CASSLAGTSGMPQFF. The CDR3 DNA sequence: TGTGCCAGCAGCTTAGCGGGGACTAGCGGGATGCCGCAGTTCTTC.

The V call is TRBV2, the J call TRBJ1-6; a weak D match, TRBD1 (6 bases). The V end was cut by 4 bases, the J end by 10 bases, with 14 bases between. The CDR3 is made up of 14 amino acids. The germline V gene encodes CDR1 SNHLY and CDR2 FYNNEI. Here the CDR3 DNA reads TGTGCCAGCAGTGCCGCGAACAGGGAATCACCCCTCCACTTT. Protein: CASSAANRESPLHF. The full variable domain, with the rest looked up from reference TRBV2 and TRBJ1-6, is EPEVTQTPSHQVTQMGQEVILRCVPISNHLYFYWYRQILGQKVEFLVSFYNNEISEKSEIFDDQFSVERPDGSNFTLKIRSTKLEDSAMYFCASSAANRESPLHFGNGTRLTVT.

The chain employs TRBV21-1 and TRBJ2-1; no DNA check was done on the table's D call, TRBD1. TRBV21-1 is a documented pseudogene. CDR3 length: 16 amino acids. CDR3 protein: CASSKQQGRPDNEQFF. CDR3 sequence (DNA): TGTGCCAGCAGCAAACAGCAGGGTCGACCCGACAATGAGCAGTTCTTC.

This clone was detected only a few times. The chain uses TRBV7-9 and TRBJ2-3; the D gene is possibly TRBD1 (5 bases). The length of the CDR3 is 15 residues. V was shortened by 1 base and J by 5 bases, with 13 bases between the two germline ends. Germline assignment: CDR1 SEHNR and CDR2 FQNEAQ (reference sequence). CDR3: CASSLVTLGEDTQYF. The CDR3 nucleotides are TGTGCCAGCAGCTTAGTGACCCTAGGGGAAGATACGCAGTATTTT.

This chain uses TRBV10-1 with TRBJ2-1; a possible D gene is TRBD1 (6 bases). The CDR3 has 15 amino acids. V was shortened by 2 bases and J by 0 bases, with 8 bases between the two germline ends. Germline V gene data show CDR1 as WNHNN and CDR2 as SYGVQD (reference sequence). The CDR3 nucleotides are TGCGCCAGCAGTGAGAGGGGGAGCTCCTACAATGAGCAGTTCTTC. Its protein product is CASSERGSSYNEQFF.

The chain links TRBV12-5 to TRBJ1-5; D may be TRBD1 (5 bases). This CDR3 has 18 amino acids. V was trimmed by 2 bases and J by 1 base, leaving 18 bases between them. In germline, CDR1 is LGHNT, CDR2 FRNRAP. The CDR3 sequence: CASGLCPLGAESNQPQHF. In nucleotides, the CDR3 is TGTGCTAGTGGTTTGTGCCCCTTAGGGGCCGAGAGCAATCAGCCCCAGCATTTT.